This entry describes one T cell receptor beta chain. The antigen remains unidentified. The time point is: newly diagnosed GD, antithyroid drugs for less than 3 months. RNA from PBMCs was the source of the TCR library. Building of the TCR beta libraries involved iRepertoire HTBI primers and Arm-PCR of CDR3 regions. TCRdb called the multiplex PCR reads again in MiXCR, with one record for every CDR3 protein. This sample yields hundreds of thousands of distinct CDR3 sequences, of which 15% to 19% are seen a single time; about 24% belongs to the top ten. Looked up from germline, CDR1 is SGHDT and CDR2 is YYEEEE. The CDR3 loop spans 14 amino acids. Trimming shortened V by 0 bases and J by 7 bases, and 11 bases separated the two germline ends. The data were taken from a study of regulatory T cells in long-lasting Graves disease. Notes on the study in general: Persistent cases of Graves' showed reduced TCR diversity relative to newly diagnosed patients. Sample size, which was small, may have reduced accuracy.

The sample here was peripheral blood mononuclear cells (PBMCs), taken at new diagnosis, from a patient treated with antithyroid drugs. J is TRBJ1-5 and V is TRBV5-6; TRBD1 might be the D (5 bases). This TCR was sampled from a female donor with Graves disease. CDR3 sequence reads: CASSLVGESQPQHF. The CDR3 DNA reads TGTGCCAGCAGCTTGGTGGGGGAATCCCAGCCCCAGCATTTT.